This T cell receptor beta chain is from a study of T cell responses to AZD1222 COVID-19 vaccine. Across the study: Some second doses came at about 4 weeks and others at about 12 weeks; these were pooled. Findings and limits, study-wide: Donors, mostly white British, included more females; clonal diversity was possibly underestimated. With two AZD1222 doses given, Spike-specific TCR breadth and depth both rose.

The junction had 13 bases not matched to a gene; V was cut back by 3 bases and J by 6 bases. Per germline, CDR1 SGHVS and CDR2 FNYEAQ. The CDR3 length is 17 residues. Comments on this clone: Antigen specificity is unknown.

Clones were sequenced by immunoSEQ multiplex PCR, and TCRdb holds only the in-frame ones, with some missing. Found here are 96,000 or so clones, roughly nine tenths of them singletons; the top ten hold about 1.5%. The chain employs TRBV7-6 and TRBJ1-4, with TRBD1 identical over 7 bases. The receptor's source is an adult in good health. The sequencing used peripheral blood, collected on day 0 of AZD1222 vaccination. CDR3 region: CASSFLPLRGDDEKLFF. In DNA, the CDR3 is TGTGCCAGCAGCTTTCTCCCTCTCAGGGGGGATGATGAAAAACTGTTTTTT.